Each of the 30 T cell receptor beta chains below was sequenced from the same sample in a study of vaccination effects on CD4 cells after COVID-19. The repertoire was sequenced with immunoSEQ multiplex PCR; TCRdb's copy has only in-frame clones and lacks some. The table has tens of thousands of clones, about 66% seen once; the top ten hold 8.7%. Antigen-specific CD4+ T cell clonotypes were called by their expansion after viral peptide-pool culture in ViraFEST. Isolation of CD4+ T cells took place after 10 days of culture. Participants received two doses of either the BNT162b2 or mRNA-1273 vaccine. These receptors have no known antigen. This sample comprised CD4+ T cells from PBMCs cultured with SARS-CoV-2 spike peptides, obtained after COVID-19 vaccination. Source of these receptors: a human donor who received a COVID-19 vaccine.

This clone occurred once. This sequence joins TRBV2 and TRBJ1-2; D is uncertain. Germline CDR1 reads SNHLY; CDR2 reads FYNNEI. With 5 bases removed from V and 6 bases from J, the gap between germline ends came to 10 bases. The CDR3 has 12 amino acids. The DNA for the CDR3 is TGTGCCAGCAGTTCCAACTTGGATGGCTACACCTTC. It is translated as CASSSNLDGYTF.

This chain links TRBV12-3 or TRBV12-4 with TRBJ2-7, with unresolved D. The CDR3 contains 13 residues. Trimming pared 6 bases from V and 7 bases from J, leaving 16 bases between. In DNA form, the CDR3 reads TGTGCCAGCAGCTCCTTAGGGTTCTTGGAGCAGTACTTC. It translates to CASSSLGFLEQYF.

The chain employs TRBV3-1 (or the pseudogene TRBV3-2) and TRBJ1-1, with D possibly matching TRBD1 (5 bases). Germline V CDR1 and CDR2: LGHDT, YNNKEL (reference sequence). CDR3 size: 12 residues. V dropped 2 bases and J dropped 11 bases, with 12 bases sitting between them. The CDR3, as DNA: TGTGCCAGCAGCCAAACGGGGGGAATGGCTTTCTTT. It yields the protein CASSQTGGMAFF.

The CDR3 coding sequence is TGCAGCTTCAGGAGAACCTCCTACGAGCAGTACTTC. Translating gives CSFRRTSYEQYF. The chain joins TRBV29-1 to TRBJ2-7, with D unresolved. Germline CDR1 and CDR2: SQVTM and ANQGSEA. V was shortened by 8 bases and J by 0 bases, with 11 bases between the two germline ends. The CDR3 extends over 12 amino acids.

This chain joins TRBV7-9 and TRBJ1-3, with a weak D call TRBD1 (5 bases). From germline, CDR1 is SEHNR and CDR2 FQNEAQ (reference sequence). The CDR3 runs to 13 residues. V was shortened by 4 bases and J by 2 bases, with 6 bases between the two germline ends. Here the CDR3 DNA reads TGTGCCAGCAGCTGGGGGACTGGAAACACCATATATTTT. Translated, it gives CASSWGTGNTIYF.

This rearrangement joins TRBV18 to TRBJ1-4; 7 nucleotides agree with TRBD1. The CDR3 has 16 amino acids. The germline V gene has CDR1 KGHSH and CDR2 LQKENI. The V and J ends lost 5 bases and 0 bases, in that order; junction bases with no gene match: 6. CDR3 region: CASSRQQGTTNEKLFF. The CDR3 DNA reads TGTGCCAGCTCAAGGCAACAGGGGACAACTAATGAAAAACTGTTTTTT.

The chain joins TRBV5-5 to TRBJ1-5; maybe TRBD1 (5 bases). The germline V gene has CDR1 SGHKS and CDR2 YYEKEE (reference sequence). V was cut by 2 bases and J by 3 bases, with 12 bases left in between. The CDR3 totals 15 residues. The CDR3 nucleotides read TGTGCCAGCAGCTTTCGGGACCGATCCAATCAGCCCCAGCATTTT. Amino acids: CASSFRDRSNQPQHF.

The chain has TRBV5-1 and TRBJ1-6; D possibly corresponds to TRBD1 (6 bases). In germline, CDR1 is SGHRS, CDR2 YFSETQ. Trimming took off 2 bases at V and 6 bases at J, with 9 bases between the two ends. The CDR3 covers 14 residues. CDR3 DNA sequence: TGCGCCAGCAGCTTCCAGGACAGTAATTCACCCCTCCACTTT. It is translated as CASSFQDSNSPLHF.

V and J are TRBV20-1 and TRBJ2-7; D call uncertain. The germline V and J ends were trimmed by 6 bases and 1 base, with 7 bases remaining between them. CDR3 length: 11 amino acids. CDR1 and CDR2 from the germline V gene are DFQATT and SNEGSKA (reference sequence). The CDR3 bases are TGCAGTGCCTTGGGGTCCTACGAGCAGTACTTC. Translation gives CSALGSYEQYF.

The CDR3 DNA follows: TGCGCCAGCAGCCAAGGCACCTCAACTAATGAAAAACTGTTTTTT. This encodes CASSQGTSTNEKLFF. This rearrangement joins TRBV4-1 to TRBJ1-4; D uncertain. Deletions cut 1 base from V and 0 bases from J, with 6 bases between. Germline V gives CDR1 MGHRA, CDR2 YSYEKL. The CDR3 loop spans 15 amino acids.

J is TRBJ2-1 and V is TRBV7-6, with 9 bases matching TRBD2. The CDR3 covers 18 residues. Germline CDR1 is SGHVS and CDR2 is FNYEAQ. Trimming at V came to 2 bases and at J to 2 bases, leaving 10 bases not matched to a gene. As DNA, the CDR3 is TGTGCCAGCAGCTTAAAGGCGGCGGGGGGGACGGCCTACAATGAGCAGTTCTTC. Amino acid sequence: CASSLKAAGGTAYNEQFF.

CDR3 DNA: TGTGCCAGCGGGGACAGGGGGTTCATGAACACTGAAGCTTTCTTT. Its translation is CASGDRGFMNTEAFF. V usage is TRBV19 and J usage is TRBJ1-1; TRBD1 matches 11 bases. With 9 bases clipped from V and 0 bases from J, the junction kept 6 bases outside the gene matches. The CDR3 runs to 15 residues. Per the germline V gene, CDR1 is LNHDA and CDR2 is SQIVND (reference sequence).

This chain links TRBV19 with TRBJ1-1; maybe TRBD1 (5 bases). V was cut by 4 bases and J by 11 bases, with 20 bases left in between. CDR1 is LNHDA, CDR2 SQIVND, per germline (reference sequence). This CDR3 spans 14 amino acids. CDR3 sequence: CASSRDPPIGDAFF. The DNA for the CDR3 is TGTGCCAGTAGTAGAGATCCCCCGATTGGGGACGCTTTCTTT.

The chain links TRBV4-1 to TRBJ2-1, with 12 bases fitting TRBD2. The CDR3 is made up of 17 amino acids. J lost 4 bases, V lost 1 base, and 5 bases had no gene match. Germline V lookup: CDR1 MGHRA, CDR2 YSYEKL. Written as DNA, the CDR3 is TGCGCCAGCAGCCAAGGACTAGCGGGAGTGTCATACAATGAGCAGTTCTTC. Protein sequence: CASSQGLAGVSYNEQFF.

In this sample, this clone turned up once. This rearrangement joins TRBV5-1 to TRBJ2-3; D possibly corresponds to TRBD1 (5 bases). Trimming removed 0 bases at V and 5 bases at J, with 10 bases between. This CDR3 region has 14 residues. Germline CDR1 reads SGHRS; CDR2 reads YFSETQ. CDR3 sequence reads: CASSLAREGDTQYF. The CDR3 DNA reads TGCGCCAGCAGCTTGGCCAGGGAAGGAGATACGCAGTATTTT.

The CDR3 DNA sequence: TGTGCCAGCTCACGACGGACTAGCGGGACGGCCGGGGAGCTGTTTTTT. Amino acids: CASSRRTSGTAGELFF. This chain connects TRBV18 to TRBJ2-2, with 12 nucleotides matching TRBD2. The CDR3 totals 16 residues. The germline gives CDR1 KGHSH, CDR2 LQKENI. J was trimmed by 6 bases and V by 4 bases; bases with no gene match: 6. The full variable domain, in which reference TRBV18 and TRBJ2-2 provide the parts outside the CDR3, is NAGVMQNPRHLVRRRGQEARLRCSPMKGHSHVYWYRQLPEEGLKFMVYLQKENIIDESGMPKERFSAEFPKEGPSILRIQQVVRGDSAAYFCASSRRTSGTAGELFFGEGSRLTVL.

This rearrangement joins TRBV9 to TRBJ2-7; possible D gene TRBD1, 5 bases. Germline lookup yields CDR1 SGDLS and CDR2 YYNGEE. Trimming pared 0 bases from V and 0 bases from J, leaving 10 bases between. The CDR3 length is 15 residues. CDR3 sequence reads: CASSVAPGLSYEQYF. DNA for the CDR3: TGTGCCAGCAGCGTAGCTCCAGGGCTCTCCTACGAGCAGTACTTC.

V gene TRBV7-2 combines with J gene TRBJ2-7; D is perhaps TRBD1 (5 bases). The V end was cut by 3 bases, the J end by 5 bases, with 11 bases between. Germline CDR1 is SGHTA and CDR2 is FQGNSA. The CDR3 totals 13 residues. DNA of the CDR3: TGTGCCAGCAGCTTCAGGGTCCTGGACGAGCAGTACTTC. Residues: CASSFRVLDEQYF.

V usage is TRBV12-3 or TRBV12-4 and J usage is TRBJ1-2; no clear D. The ends were cut back, 5 bases at V and 2 bases at J, with 9 bases in the middle. This CDR3 is built from 13 residues. The CDR3 loop reads CASSPDANYGYTF. CDR3 nucleotide sequence: TGTGCCAGCAGTCCGGACGCCAACTATGGCTACACCTTC.

The V call is TRBV6-1, the J call TRBJ1-5, with D unresolved. The length of the CDR3 is 15 residues. V lost 3 bases, J lost 0 bases, and 9 bases lay in between. Germline values: CDR1 MNHNS, CDR2 SASEGT. CDR3 residues: CASSDQAYSNQPQHF. The CDR3 DNA follows: TGTGCCAGCAGTGATCAGGCTTATAGCAATCAGCCCCAGCATTTT.

V and J are TRBV30 and TRBJ2-7; TRBD1 matches 9 bases. J gave up 3 bases and V 4 bases, and 4 bases lay outside the gene matches. Germline CDR1 GTSNPN, CDR2 SVGIG (reference sequence). The length of the CDR3 is 13 residues. The CDR3 loop is CAWTEDRGYEQYF. The CDR3 DNA follows: TGTGCCTGGACCGAGGACAGGGGCTACGAGCAGTACTTC.

The J gene is TRBJ2-1, the V gene TRBV27, with 7 bases lining up with TRBD1. Germline values: CDR1 MNHEY, CDR2 SMNVEV (reference sequence). The J segment lost 1 base and the V segment lost 7 bases, leaving 7 bases of the junction unmatched. The CDR3 is 15 residues long. The CDR3 sequence: CASTYYRGSYNEQFF. The CDR3 coding sequence is TGTGCCAGCACCTACTACAGGGGATCCTACAATGAGCAGTTCTTC.

This chain joins TRBV2 and TRBJ2-1, with D possibly being TRBD1 (5 bases). CDR1 and CDR2 (germline): SNHLY, FYNNEI. V was shortened by 1 base and J by 6 bases, with 16 bases between the two germline ends. The CDR3 contains 16 residues. The CDR3: CASSEGWGWERNEQFF. The CDR3 nucleotides read TGTGCCAGCAGTGAAGGGTGGGGCTGGGAACGCAATGAGCAGTTCTTC. The entire variable domain, with the rest obtained from reference TRBV2 and TRBJ2-1, is as follows: EPEVTQTPSHQVTQMGQEVILRCVPISNHLYFYWYRQILGQKVEFLVSFYNNEISEKSEIFDDQFSVERPDGSNFTLKIRSTKLEDSAMYFCASSEGWGWERNEQFFGPGTRLTVL.

The table lists this clone with a count of one. The V call is TRBV9, the J call TRBJ2-5, with D possibly matching TRBD2 (5 bases). The germline V and J ends were trimmed by 4 bases and 2 bases, with 15 bases remaining between them. Per the germline V gene, CDR1 is SGDLS and CDR2 is YYNGEE. CDR3 length: 15 residues. The CDR3 DNA follows: TGTGCCAGCAGCCCCGCTGTGGGGAGTCAAGAGACCCAGTACTTC. This sequence encodes CASSPAVGSQETQYF. The whole variable domain, remainder taken from reference TRBV9 and TRBJ2-5, is DSGVTQTPKHLITATGQRVTLRCSPRSGDLSVYWYQQSLDQGLQFLIQYYNGEERAKGNILERFSAQQFPDLHSELNLSSLELGDSALYFCASSPAVGSQETQYFGPGTRLLVL.

V usage is TRBV14 and J usage is TRBJ2-5; a weak D match, TRBD1 (6 bases). The germline V and J ends were trimmed by 1 base and 3 bases, with 12 bases remaining between them. CDR1 and CDR2 (germline): SGHDN, FVKESK. This CDR3 is built from 15 residues. The CDR3 sequence is CASSQGVGQKETQYF. In DNA form, the CDR3 reads TGTGCCAGCAGCCAAGGAGTAGGACAGAAAGAGACCCAGTACTTC.

This chain links TRBV2 with TRBJ1-4, with D tentatively TRBD1 (5 bases). V gave up 4 bases and J gave up 6 bases, with 12 bases separating them. Germline CDR1 SNHLY, CDR2 FYNNEI. The length of the CDR3 is 14 residues. The CDR3 here is CASSVGGRYEKLFF. CDR3 in DNA: TGTGCCAGCAGTGTTGGGGGGAGGTATGAAAAACTGTTTTTT.

Worth noting for this clone: Other nucleotide sequences from this sample produce the same CDR3. The V and J genes are TRBV3-1 (or the pseudogene TRBV3-2) and TRBJ1-1; possible D gene TRBD1, 5 bases. Deletions cut 4 bases from V and 1 base from J, with 13 bases between. Germline V CDR1 and CDR2: LGHDT, YNNKEL (reference sequence). This CDR3 has 15 residues. In DNA form, the CDR3 reads TGTGCCAGCAGCCCAGGGTCCTTCCAGAACACTGAAGCTTTCTTT. Protein product: CASSPGSFQNTEAFF.

The J gene is TRBJ2-7, the V gene TRBV7-8; D ambiguous. Germline V gene lookup returns CDR1 SGHVS and CDR2 FQNEAQ. Trimming removed 4 bases at V and 2 bases at J, with 3 bases between. The CDR3 is made up of 11 amino acids. CDR3 residues: CASSSAYEQYF. As DNA, the CDR3 is TGTGCCAGCAGCTCCGCCTACGAGCAGTACTTC.

The rearrangement joins TRBV19 to TRBJ2-7; 7 nucleotides align to TRBD1. The CDR3 covers 14 residues. With V trimmed by 3 bases and J by 7 bases, 9 bases remained unmatched. Looked up from germline, CDR1 is LNHDA and CDR2 is SQIVND (reference sequence). CDR3 region: CASSIEQGRLEQYF. The CDR3 DNA is TGTGCCAGTAGTATTGAACAGGGGCGCTTGGAGCAGTACTTC.

V and J are TRBV10-3 and TRBJ2-1; tentatively, D is TRBD1 (7 bases). Germline CDR1 reads ENHRY; CDR2 reads SYGVKD. The CDR3 is 14 amino acids. Trimming stripped 11 bases from V and 3 bases from J, with 17 bases between. The CDR3 reads CASEGASDYNEQFF. CDR3 bases: TGTGCCTCGGAGGGGGCTAGCGACTACAATGAGCAGTTCTTC.